The 23 T cell receptor beta chains below were found in one sample sequenced in a study of cytomegalovirus exposure and HLA in healthy donors. Method: immunoSEQ multiplex PCR; TCRdb's copy keeps in-frame clones and lacks some. The sample has fewer than 120,000 clones, roughly 88% seen once. The sequenced material came from PBMCs. The receptors were sampled from a woman younger than 45 in good health and CMV-seropositive.

This clone has only one observation. V gene TRBV7-8 combines with J gene TRBJ2-7; 8 bases agree with TRBD2. Germline CDR1 is SGHVS and CDR2 is FQNEAQ. This CDR3 contains 16 residues. J lost 4 bases, V lost 5 bases, and 13 bases had no gene match. Here the CDR3 DNA reads TGTGCCAGCAGCCCAATAAGCCTAGCGGGCCGATACGAGCAGTACTTC. Residues: CASSPISLAGRYEQYF.

The V and J genes are TRBV2 and TRBJ2-1, with TRBD1 as a possible D gene (5 bases). V lost 4 bases and J 3 bases, leaving 13 bases between the germline ends. The CDR3 consists of 15 residues. The germline gives CDR1 SNHLY, CDR2 FYNNEI. Here the CDR3 reads CASSVGLGVYNEQFF. In nucleotides, the CDR3 is TGTGCCAGCAGTGTTGGTCTAGGGGTCTACAATGAGCAGTTCTTC.

The CDR3 spells CSVECREPPGHLLEAFF. In DNA form, the CDR3 reads TGCAGCGTTGAATGTCGGGAACCGCCGGGACACCTTCTTGAAGCTTTCTTT. The chain links TRBV29-1 to TRBJ1-1; a weak D match, TRBD1 (6 bases). Germline lookup yields CDR1 SQVTM and CDR2 ANQGSEA. There are 17 residues in the CDR3. V was trimmed by 2 bases and J by 7 bases, leaving 26 bases between them.

This chain joins TRBV5-6 and TRBJ2-3, with 8 positions matching TRBD2. The CDR3 consists of 15 residues. V shed 4 bases, J shed 3 bases, and the junction held 7 bases outside the gene matches. Looked up from germline, CDR1 is SGHDT and CDR2 is YYEEEE. This chain's CDR3 is CASSGRGGGTDTQYF. The CDR3 coding sequence is TGTGCCAGCAGCGGCCGGGGGGGCGGGACAGATACGCAGTATTTT.

The chain uses TRBV18 and TRBJ1-6; tentative D call: TRBD1 (5 bases). Germline V gene data show CDR1 as KGHSH and CDR2 as LQKENI. V dropped 0 bases and J dropped 13 bases, with 19 bases sitting between them. CDR3 length: 16 amino acids. The CDR3 spells CASSPPGAQAEFPLHF. The DNA of the CDR3 is TGTGCCAGCTCACCACCGGGTGCACAGGCCGAATTTCCCCTCCACTTT.

This chain links TRBV4-2 with TRBJ1-3; D gene uncertain. The V gene's germline CDR1 is LGHNA and CDR2 YNFKEQ. The V and J ends lost 1 base and 0 bases respectively, with 7 bases between them. This CDR3 spans 15 amino acids. CDR3 nucleotides: TGTGCCAGCAGCCAAGTGTCAGTCTCTGGAAACACCATATATTTT. This sequence encodes CASSQVSVSGNTIYF.

This chain's CDR3 is CASSRGLAGGETQYF. The CDR3 DNA is TGCGCCAGCAGCCGGGGACTAGCGGGAGGGGAGACCCAGTACTTC. The chain is built from TRBV4-3 and TRBJ2-5; 16 bases line up with TRBD2. J gave up 5 bases and V 4 bases, and 1 base lay outside the gene matches. CDR1 is LGHNA and CDR2 is YSLEER in the germline V gene. The CDR3 contains 15 residues.

This sequence joins TRBV7-2 and TRBJ2-3; 8 bases line up with TRBD2. Germline trimming cut 7 bases from V and 4 bases from J; bases unmatched to any gene: 7. The CDR3 consists of 14 residues. Germline V gene sequence: CDR1 SGHTA, CDR2 FQGNSA. CDR3 protein: CASNNGGVSDTQYF. The CDR3, as DNA: TGTGCCAGCAACAACGGGGGGGTCTCAGATACGCAGTATTTT.

The genes are TRBV9 and TRBJ2-1, with 13 bases that match TRBD2. The V gene's germline CDR1 is SGDLS and CDR2 YYNGEE. The CDR3 extends over 15 amino acids. J was trimmed by 10 bases and V by 1 base; bases with no gene match: 5. DNA for the CDR3: TGTGCCAGCAGCGTACTGGGGACTAGCGGGACCGAGCAGTTCTTC. It specifies CASSVLGTSGTEQFF.

The chain has TRBV25-1 and TRBJ1-3, with 8 bases identical to TRBD1. The V gene's germline CDR1 is MGHDK and CDR2 SYGVNS. The CDR3 runs to 16 residues. After removal of 4 bases from V and 0 bases from J, the junction contained 5 bases not matched to a gene. In DNA, the CDR3 is TGTGCCAGCAGTGTAGACAGGGGTCGCTCTGGAAACACCATATATTTT. Its protein product is CASSVDRGRSGNTIYF.

In this sample, this clone turned up once. V gene TRBV5-1 combines with J gene TRBJ2-3; D ambiguous. The CDR3 totals 13 residues. V was trimmed by 4 bases and J by 0 bases, leaving 6 bases between them. The germline CDR1 and CDR2 sequences are SGHRS and YFSETQ. The chain's CDR3 is CASSQDSTDTQYF. The CDR3 DNA sequence: TGCGCCAGCAGCCAGGATAGCACAGATACGCAGTATTTT.

V and J are TRBV30 and TRBJ1-4; perhaps TRBD1 as D (5 bases). This CDR3 is 13 amino acids long. Germline V gene sequence: CDR1 GTSNPN, CDR2 SVGIG (reference sequence). Trimming cost V 2 bases and J 7 bases, with 11 bases left between them. In DNA, the CDR3 is TGTGCCTGGAGTCGGGACGGGGGTGAAAAACTGTTTTTT. Protein product: CAWSRDGGEKLFF.

This clone was counted only a few times. This chain joins TRBV27 and TRBJ2-5, with TRBD2 matching 14 bases. The CDR3 runs 16 residues. Germline V gene data show CDR1 as MNHEY and CDR2 as SMNVEV (reference sequence). With 6 bases clipped from V and 4 bases from J, the junction kept 7 bases outside the gene matches. The CDR3 sequence: CASSDSGTSGGETQYF. CDR3 sequence (DNA): TGTGCCAGCAGCGACTCGGGGACTAGCGGGGGAGAGACCCAGTACTTC.

This clone was seen only a few times. The rearrangement links TRBV4-3 to TRBJ2-2, with a tentative D call TRBD1 (6 bases). V was cut by 2 bases and J by 4 bases, with 11 bases left in between. There are 15 residues in the CDR3. CDR1 and CDR2 from the germline V gene are LGHNA and YSLEER. CDR3 residues: CASSQYLQGTGELFF. The CDR3 region has the DNA TGCGCCAGCAGCCAATATCTACAGGGCACCGGGGAGCTGTTTTTT.

The chain joins TRBV2 to TRBJ2-1; TRBD1 aligns across 10 bases. The germline V gene encodes CDR1 SNHLY and CDR2 FYNNEI. The CDR3 length is 15 residues. Losses at the gene ends were 4 bases for V and 4 bases for J; bases not matched to a gene: 4. CDR3 DNA: TGTGCCAGCAGTGGTGACAGGGGGCGGTACAATGAGCAGTTCTTC. It codes for CASSGDRGRYNEQFF.

The V and J genes are TRBV4-1 and TRBJ1-4; TRBD1 matches 7 bases. The CDR3 runs 16 residues. CDR1 and CDR2 from the germline V gene are MGHRA and YSYEKL. Losses at the gene ends were 3 bases for V and 5 bases for J; bases not matched to a gene: 9. CDR3 nucleotide sequence: TGCGCCAGCAGCCATCTCGGGACAGCTGCAAATGAAAAACTGTTTTTT. As protein: CASSHLGTAANEKLFF.

This CDR3 reads CASSRDNNYGYTF. As DNA, the CDR3 is TGTGCCAGCAGCCGGGACAATAACTATGGCTACACCTTC. The chain uses TRBV2 and TRBJ1-2; D may be TRBD1 (6 bases). The germline V gene has CDR1 SNHLY and CDR2 FYNNEI. The V and J ends lost 6 bases and 1 base respectively, with 9 bases between them. The CDR3 is 13 amino acids. Full variable domain (rest looked up from reference TRBV2 and TRBJ1-2): EPEVTQTPSHQVTQMGQEVILRCVPISNHLYFYWYRQILGQKVEFLVSFYNNEISEKSEIFDDQFSVERPDGSNFTLKIRSTKLEDSAMYFCASSRDNNYGYTFGSGTRLTVV.

J is TRBJ1-2 and V is TRBV27; the match to TRBD1 covers 10 bases. The ends lost 6 bases at V and 6 bases at J; junction bases unmatched: 7. Germline loops: CDR1 MNHEY, CDR2 SMNVEV (reference sequence). The CDR3 has 14 amino acids. The CDR3 loop reads CASRPWDRGDGYTF. Written as DNA, the CDR3 is TGTGCCAGCAGACCGTGGGACAGGGGCGATGGCTACACCTTC.

A single count supports this clone. The chain couples TRBV20-1 to TRBJ1-2; D might be TRBD1 (5 bases). CDR3 size: 11 residues. Germline CDR1 DFQATT, CDR2 SNEGSKA (reference sequence). V dropped 2 bases and J dropped 5 bases, with 6 bases sitting between them. The CDR3 nucleotides read TGCAGTGCTAGAAAGGGGTATGGCTACACCTTC. Amino acids: CSARKGYGYTF.

The chain joins TRBV27 to TRBJ2-1; 8 nucleotides match TRBD1. With 8 bases clipped from V and 4 bases from J, the junction kept 19 bases outside the gene matches. CDR3 size: 18 residues. Germline values: CDR1 MNHEY, CDR2 SMNVEV (reference sequence). CDR3 DNA: TGTGCCAGCCCGGGCCCCCAGCCGCGGGGACAGGCGTACAATGAGCAGTTCTTC. As protein: CASPGPQPRGQAYNEQFF.

This clone came up a few times. The chain's CDR3 is CASSPDTGDGYTF. DNA of the CDR3: TGTGCCAGCAGCCCGGATACAGGGGACGGCTACACCTTC. J is TRBJ1-2 and V is TRBV13; 7 bases are a match to TRBD1. In germline, CDR1 is PRHDT, CDR2 FYEKMQ (reference sequence). The CDR3 has 13 residues. The V segment lost 5 bases and the J segment 8 bases; nucleotides outside the gene matches: 8. The full variable domain, in which reference TRBV13 and TRBJ1-2 provide the parts outside the CDR3, is AAGVIQSPRHLIKEKRETATLKCYPIPRHDTVYWYQQGPGQDPQFLISFYEKMQSDKGSIPDRFSAQQFSDYHSELNMSSLELGDSALYFCASSPDTGDGYTFGSGTRLTVV.

V usage is TRBV18 and J usage is TRBJ1-5; TRBD1 matches at 8 bases. Trimming took 4 bases from V and 7 from J; bases not matched to a gene: 9. The germline V gene has CDR1 KGHSH and CDR2 LQKENI. CDR3 length equals 15 residues. The CDR3 DNA reads TGTGCCAGCTCACAATCGACAGGGGCTGGACAGCCCCAGCATTTT. Translating gives CASSQSTGAGQPQHF.

The chain uses TRBV2 and TRBJ2-5, with TRBD2 as a possible D gene (5 bases). Germline CDR1 SNHLY, CDR2 FYNNEI. V lost 5 bases and J lost 2, with 9 bases in between. The CDR3 has 13 amino acids. This chain's CDR3 is CASSRTGQETQYF. CDR3 DNA sequence: TGTGCCAGCAGTAGGACGGGACAAGAGACCCAGTACTTC.